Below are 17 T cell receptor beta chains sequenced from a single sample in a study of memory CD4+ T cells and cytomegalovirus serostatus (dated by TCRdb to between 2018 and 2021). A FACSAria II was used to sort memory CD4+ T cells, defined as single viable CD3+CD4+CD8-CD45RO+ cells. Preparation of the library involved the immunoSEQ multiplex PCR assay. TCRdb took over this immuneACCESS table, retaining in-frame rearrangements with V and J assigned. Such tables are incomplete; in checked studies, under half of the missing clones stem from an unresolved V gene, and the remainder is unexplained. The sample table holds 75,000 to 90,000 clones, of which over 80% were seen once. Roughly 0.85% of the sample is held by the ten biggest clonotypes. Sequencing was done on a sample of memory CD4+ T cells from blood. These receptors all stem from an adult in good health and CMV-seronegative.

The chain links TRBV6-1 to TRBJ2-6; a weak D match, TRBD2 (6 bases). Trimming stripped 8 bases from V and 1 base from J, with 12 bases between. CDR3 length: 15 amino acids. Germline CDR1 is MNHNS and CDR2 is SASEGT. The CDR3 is CASRRGISGANVLTF. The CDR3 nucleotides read TGTGCCAGCCGACGGGGGATATCTGGGGCCAACGTCCTGACTTTC.

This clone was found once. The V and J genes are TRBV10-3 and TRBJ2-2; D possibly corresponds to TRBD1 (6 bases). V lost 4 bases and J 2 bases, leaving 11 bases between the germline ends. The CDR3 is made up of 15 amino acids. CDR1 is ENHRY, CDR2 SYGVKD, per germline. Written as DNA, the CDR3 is TGTGCCATCAGTGTTAGGACAGAAAACACCGGGGAGCTGTTTTTT. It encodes CAISVRTENTGELFF.

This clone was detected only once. CDR3 sequence (DNA): TGTGCCTGGGGACGGAATTCTAATGAAAAACTGTTTTTT. It is translated as CAWGRNSNEKLFF. The chain links TRBV30 to TRBJ1-4; D is unresolved. The V end lost 5 bases, the J end lost 3 bases, and 10 bases lay between the germline ends. This CDR3 contains 13 residues. Germline-derived CDR1 and CDR2 are GTSNPN and SVGIG (reference sequence).

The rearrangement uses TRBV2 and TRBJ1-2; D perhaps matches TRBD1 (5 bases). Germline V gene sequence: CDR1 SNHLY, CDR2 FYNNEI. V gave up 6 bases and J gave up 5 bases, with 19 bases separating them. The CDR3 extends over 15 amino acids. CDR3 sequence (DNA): TGTGCCAGCAGCGAACAGGACGGATTTTATTATGGCTACACCTTC. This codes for CASSEQDGFYYGYTF.

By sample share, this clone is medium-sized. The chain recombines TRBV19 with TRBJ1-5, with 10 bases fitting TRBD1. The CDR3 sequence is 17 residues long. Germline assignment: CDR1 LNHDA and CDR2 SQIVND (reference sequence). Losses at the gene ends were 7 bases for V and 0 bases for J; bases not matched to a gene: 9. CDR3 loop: CASTGGTGDYSNQPQHF. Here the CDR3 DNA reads TGTGCCAGTACTGGCGGGACAGGGGACTATAGCAATCAGCCCCAGCATTTT.

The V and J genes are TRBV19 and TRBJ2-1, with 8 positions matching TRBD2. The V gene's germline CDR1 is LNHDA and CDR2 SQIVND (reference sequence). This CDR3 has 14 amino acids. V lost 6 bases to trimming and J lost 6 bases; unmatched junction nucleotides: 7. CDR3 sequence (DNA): TGTGCCAGTAGGGGGGGACTAGTTGGCAATGAGCAGTTCTTC. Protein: CASRGGLVGNEQFF.

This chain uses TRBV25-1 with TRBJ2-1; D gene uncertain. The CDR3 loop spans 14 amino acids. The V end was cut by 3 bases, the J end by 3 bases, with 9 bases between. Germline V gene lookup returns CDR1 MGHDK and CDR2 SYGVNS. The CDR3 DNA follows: TGTGCCAGCAGTGATCCAGGCGGCTACAATGAGCAGTTCTTC. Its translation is CASSDPGGYNEQFF.

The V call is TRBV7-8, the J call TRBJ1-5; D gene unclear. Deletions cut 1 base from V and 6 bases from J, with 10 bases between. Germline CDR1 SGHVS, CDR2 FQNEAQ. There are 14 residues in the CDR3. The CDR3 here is CASSLGTRSQPQHF. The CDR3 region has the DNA TGTGCCAGCAGCTTAGGTACGAGAAGTCAGCCCCAGCATTTT.

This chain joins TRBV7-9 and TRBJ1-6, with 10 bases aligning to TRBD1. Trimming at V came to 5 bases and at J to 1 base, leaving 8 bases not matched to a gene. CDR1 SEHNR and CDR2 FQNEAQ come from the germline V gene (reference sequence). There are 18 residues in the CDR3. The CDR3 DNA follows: TGTGCCAGCAGCGTCGCGGACAGGGGGGGATCCTATAATTCACCCCTCCACTTT. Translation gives CASSVADRGGSYNSPLHF. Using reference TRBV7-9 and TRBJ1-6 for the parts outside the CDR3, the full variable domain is DTGVSQNPRHKITKRGQNVTFRCDPISEHNRLYWYRQTLGQGPEFLTYFQNEAQLEKSRLLSDRFSAERPKGSFSTLEIQRTEQGDSAMYLCASSVADRGGSYNSPLHFGNGTRLTVT.

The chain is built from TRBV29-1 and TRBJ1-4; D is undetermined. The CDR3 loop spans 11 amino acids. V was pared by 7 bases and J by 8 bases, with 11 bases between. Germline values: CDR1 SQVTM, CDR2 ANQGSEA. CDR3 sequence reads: CSAGGGEKLFF. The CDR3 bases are TGCAGCGCTGGCGGAGGCGAAAAACTGTTTTTT.

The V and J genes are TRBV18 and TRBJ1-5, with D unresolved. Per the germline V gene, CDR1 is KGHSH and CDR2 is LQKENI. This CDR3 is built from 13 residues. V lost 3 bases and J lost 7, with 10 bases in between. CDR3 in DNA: TGTGCCAGCTCACCCGAGTACACGCAGCCCCAGCATTTT. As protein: CASSPEYTQPQHF. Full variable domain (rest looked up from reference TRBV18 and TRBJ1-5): NAGVMQNPRHLVRRRGQEARLRCSPMKGHSHVYWYRQLPEEGLKFMVYLQKENIIDESGMPKERFSAEFPKEGPSILRIQQVVRGDSAAYFCASSPEYTQPQHFGDGTRLSIL.

The CDR3 nucleotides are TGTGCCAGCAGCCCTGGTCTACAGACGAGTTTGGAAAAACTGTTTTTT. This sequence encodes CASSPGLQTSLEKLFF. V gene TRBV11-1 combines with J gene TRBJ1-4; no firm D call. Looked up from germline, CDR1 is SGHAT and CDR2 is FQDESV (reference sequence). The V end was cut by 5 bases, the J end by 8 bases, with 21 bases between. The CDR3 is 16 residues long.

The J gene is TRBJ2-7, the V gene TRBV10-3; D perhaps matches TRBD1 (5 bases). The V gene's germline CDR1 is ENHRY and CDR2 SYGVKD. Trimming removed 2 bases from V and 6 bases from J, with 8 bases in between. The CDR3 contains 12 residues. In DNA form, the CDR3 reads TGTGCCATCAGTGAGCAGGGTGCCGAGCAGTACTTC. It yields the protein CAISEQGAEQYF.

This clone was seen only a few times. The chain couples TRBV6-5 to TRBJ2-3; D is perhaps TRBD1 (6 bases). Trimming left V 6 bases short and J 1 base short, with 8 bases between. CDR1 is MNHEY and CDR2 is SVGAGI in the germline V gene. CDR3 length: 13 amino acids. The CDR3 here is CASSRQGTDTQYF. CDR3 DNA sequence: TGTGCCAGCAGCCGACAGGGCACAGATACGCAGTATTTT.

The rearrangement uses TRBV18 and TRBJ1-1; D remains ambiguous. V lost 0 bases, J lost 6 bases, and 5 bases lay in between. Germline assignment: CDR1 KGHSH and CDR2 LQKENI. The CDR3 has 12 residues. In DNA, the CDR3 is TGTGCCAGCTCACCACCCCAGTCTGAAGCTTTCTTT. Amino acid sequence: CASSPPQSEAFF.

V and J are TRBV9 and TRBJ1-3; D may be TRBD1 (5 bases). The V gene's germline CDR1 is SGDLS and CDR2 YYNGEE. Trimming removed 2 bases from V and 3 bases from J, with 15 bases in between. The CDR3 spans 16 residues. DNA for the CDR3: TGTGCCAGCAGCGTTAATCCCGGGGGTGATGGAAACACCATATATTTT. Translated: CASSVNPGGDGNTIYF.

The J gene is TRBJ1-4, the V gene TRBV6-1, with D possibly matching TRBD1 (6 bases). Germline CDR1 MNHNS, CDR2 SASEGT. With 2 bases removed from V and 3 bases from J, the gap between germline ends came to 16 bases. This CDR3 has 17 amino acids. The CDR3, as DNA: TGTGCCAGCAGTGAACTGAATTGGGGGGCGGCTAATGAAAAACTGTTTTTT. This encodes CASSELNWGAANEKLFF.